This TCR beta chain was profiled in a study of cytomegalovirus exposure and HLA in healthy donors. Study results and caveats: First-cohort TCR clusters tended to co-occur in the 95 to 150 validation repertoires, a later analysis found. In vitro experiments confirmed that three CMV-associated chains were specific for CMV antigens. The classifier reportedly diagnosed cytomegalovirus status with high sensitivity and specificity. Many donors shared some public TCRs, even though most TCR sequences were rare.

Regarding this clone: Its target is unknown.

The data were produced by immunoSEQ multiplex PCR, yet TCRdb's version contains in-frame clones alone and is incomplete. The table has 90,000 to 120,000 clones, 70% to 85% seen once; the top ten hold about 3%. This CDR3 contains 12 residues. Per germline, CDR1 SGHRS and CDR2 YFSETQ. Trimming cost V 1 base and J 15 bases; bases outside gene matches: 4. The chain employs TRBV5-1 and TRBJ2-1; the match to TRBD1 covers 10 bases. The sequence was obtained from a woman between 18 and 29 years old in good health and CMV-seronegative. The sample comprised PBMCs. The CDR3 DNA reads as TGCGCCAGCAGCTTGTCCGGGACAGGGGTGTTCTTC. Its protein is CASSLSGTGVFF.